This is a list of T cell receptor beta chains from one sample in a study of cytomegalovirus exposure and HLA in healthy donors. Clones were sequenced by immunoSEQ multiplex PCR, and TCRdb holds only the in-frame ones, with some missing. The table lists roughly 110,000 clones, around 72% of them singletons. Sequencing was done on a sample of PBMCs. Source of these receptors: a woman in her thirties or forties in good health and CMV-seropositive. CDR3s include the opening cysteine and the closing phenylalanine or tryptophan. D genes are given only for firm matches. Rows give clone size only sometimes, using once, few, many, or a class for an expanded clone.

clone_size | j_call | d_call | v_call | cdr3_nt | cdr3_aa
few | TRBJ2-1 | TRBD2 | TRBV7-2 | TGTGCCAGCAGTCTACGGGTTACAGCGGGGGGCCACAATGAGCAGTTCTTC | CASSLRVTAGGHNEQFF
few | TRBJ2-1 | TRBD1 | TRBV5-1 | TGCGCCAGCAGCTTGGAACAGGGGCGGAATGAGCAGTTCTTC | CASSLEQGRNEQFF
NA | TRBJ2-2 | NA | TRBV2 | TGTGCCAGCCAGGGGACCATGGCCGGGGAGCTGTTTTTT | CASQGTMAGELFF
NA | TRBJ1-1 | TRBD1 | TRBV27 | TGTGCCAGCAGGGACGGGACAGGGATCACTGAAGCTTTCTTT | CASRDGTGITEAFF
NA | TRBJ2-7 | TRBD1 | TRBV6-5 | TGTGCCAGCAGTCCCCGGGACAGGGAATACGAGCAGTACTTC | CASSPRDREYEQYF
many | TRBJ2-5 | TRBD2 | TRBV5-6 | TGTGCCAGCAGCTTTGGTTTCCGGGGGGGCAAGGAGACCCAGTACTTC | CASSFGFRGGKETQYF
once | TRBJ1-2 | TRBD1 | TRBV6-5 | TGTGCCAGCAGTTACCAGGGGACAGGGGGCTATGGCTACACCTTC | CASSYQGTGGYGYTF
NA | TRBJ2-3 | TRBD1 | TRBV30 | TGTGCCTGGAGTGAGCAGGGGGCCGGCACAGATACGCAGTATTTT | CAWSEQGAGTDTQYF
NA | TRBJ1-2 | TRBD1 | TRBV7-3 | TGTGCCAGCAGCCCCGGGACAGGGGGCTATGGCTACACCTTC | CASSPGTGGYGYTF
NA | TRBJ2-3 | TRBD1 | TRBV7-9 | TGTGCCAGCAGCAACGTCCCGGGACAGGGAGTGGAGACAGATACGCAGTATTTT | CASSNVPGQGVETDTQYF
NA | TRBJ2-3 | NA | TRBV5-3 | TGTGCCAGAAGCACCCCGGGAGATCTCACAGATACGCAGTATTTT | CARSTPGDLTDTQYF
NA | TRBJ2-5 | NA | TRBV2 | TGTGCCAGCACCGGACAGCGCCAAGAGACCCAGTACTTC | CASTGQRQETQYF
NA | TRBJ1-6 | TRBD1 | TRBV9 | TGTGCCAGCAGCGTATCTACAGGGGATTCACCCCTCCACTTT | CASSVSTGDSPLHF
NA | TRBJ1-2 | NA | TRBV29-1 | TGCAGCGTTGAAGAGCGGGGACGCACGAACTATGGCTACACCTTC | CSVEERGRTNYGYTF